The clone carrying this TCR beta chain came up many times. The target antigen is unknown. V was shortened by 4 bases and J by 6 bases, with 27 bases between the two germline ends. CDR1 MGHRA and CDR2 YSYEKL come from the germline V gene. This CDR3 is 18 amino acids long. The data originate from a study of T-cell memory formation after mild COVID-19. Study-wide points: Of the contracting clones, CD4+ ones lay mainly in CM and EM, and CD8+ ones in EMRA.

It was 5'RACE with constant-segment primers that produced the TCR alpha and TCR beta cDNA libraries, which carried sample barcodes and UMIs. Each CDR3 protein is one row after TCRdb ran MiXCR on the 5' RACE reads. The data show about 200,000 distinct CDR3 sequences, just over 9.5% seen once. The TCR comes from a man aged 18 to 29 who had mild COVID-19 (a few samples of this study predate the infection). Cell type and time point are not known. The J gene is TRBJ1-1, the V gene TRBV4-1, with a possible D match to TRBD1 (5 bases). Sequenced sample: PBMCs or a T cell subset sorted from them (not recorded which). The CDR3 region is CASSPNPGTHPQSPEAFF. Written as DNA, the CDR3 is TGCGCCAGCAGCCCTAATCCAGGGACTCACCCGCAATCCCCTGAAGCTTTCTTT.